Presented here are 27 T cell receptor beta chains from one specimen sequenced in a study of human T cells and chemical hapten exposure. Time point of the sample: patch test 3, about 24 weeks after DPC sensitization. The sample's treatment: therapeutic diphenylcyclopropenone sensitization with weekly scalp DPC. Unfractionated whole blood was the source of the extracted total RNA. One entry per CDR3 protein results from TCRdb running MiXCR on the RACE reads. The table includes tens of thousands of distinct CDR3 sequences, over 7.5% detected once. Sequenced material: whole blood, taken in connection with sensitization to the hapten diphenylcyclopropenone (DPC). The receptors derive from a man aged 45-60 years with alopecia areata. Some clones in this sample may be carry-over from other donors' samples.

In its sample, this clonotype was seen many times. The V call is TRBV6-2 or TRBV6-3, the J call TRBJ1-5; D gene uncertain. Deletions cut 9 bases from V and 3 bases from J, with 18 bases between. CDR3 length equals 15 residues. Germline V lookup: CDR1 MNHEY, CDR2 SVGEGT. CDR3 in DNA: TGTGCCAGTACCCGCCCGTGGCAGGACAATCAGCCCCAGCATTTT. Translated: CASTRPWQDNQPQHF.

The rearrangement uses TRBV29-1 and TRBJ2-7; D gene uncertain. V shed 4 bases and J shed 7 bases, with 14 bases lying between them. The CDR3 is 12 amino acids. Germline-derived CDR1 and CDR2 are SQVTM and ANQGSEA. The CDR3, as DNA: TGCAGCGTTGGACAACCCGCCGGTGAGCAGTACTTC. It is translated as CSVGQPAGEQYF.

This clonotype was observed a few times. The rearrangement uses TRBV2 and TRBJ2-7; D may match TRBD1 or TRBD2 (6 bases each). Germline V gene sequence: CDR1 SNHLY, CDR2 FYNNEI. The CDR3 covers 13 residues. V shed 7 bases and J shed 3 bases, with 13 bases lying between them. This CDR3 is CASKGGLSYEQYF. The CDR3 DNA follows: TGTGCCAGCAAAGGGGGGCTAAGCTACGAGCAGTACTTC.

V is TRBV7-9 and J is TRBJ1-1; TRBD1 is a possible D gene (5 bases). Germline V gene data show CDR1 as SEHNR and CDR2 as FQNEAQ (reference sequence). This CDR3 region has 10 residues. In DNA, the CDR3 is TGTGCGTACGGGGCAGGTGAAGCTTTCTTT. Protein sequence: CAYGAGEAFF.

The chain is built from TRBV24-1 and TRBJ1-2, with 8 bases lining up with TRBD1. The CDR3 sequence is 13 residues long. CDR1 KGHDR and CDR2 SFDVKD come from the germline V gene. Losses at the gene ends were 2 bases for V and 8 bases for J; bases not matched to a gene: 3. The CDR3 sequence is CATSDSDREGYTF. CDR3 coding DNA: TGTGCCACCAGTGATTCGGACAGGGAGGGCTACACCTTC.

This clonotype was seen at least ten times. The chain recombines TRBV4-2 with TRBJ2-4; D is perhaps TRBD2 (5 bases). The V gene's germline CDR1 is LGHNA and CDR2 YNFKEQ. V was shortened by 1 base and J by 9 bases, with 7 bases between the two germline ends. This CDR3 contains 12 residues. The CDR3 DNA reads TGTGCCAGCAGCCAAGGAGGGAGCATTCAGTACTTC. Amino acids: CASSQGGSIQYF.

This clonotype was recorded at least ten times. V usage is TRBV3-1 and J usage is TRBJ2-1; D is undetermined. Trimming pared 0 bases from V and 4 bases from J, leaving 7 bases between. Germline CDR1 and CDR2: LGHDT and YNNKEL (reference sequence). The CDR3 totals 14 residues. As DNA, the CDR3 is TGTGCCAGCAGCCAAGATGGGGAATACAATGAGCAGTTCTTC. Translated, it gives CASSQDGEYNEQFF.

This clonotype has a count of ten or more. The chain carries TRBV29-1 and TRBJ1-1; possibly TRBD1 for D (6 bases). This CDR3 has 14 amino acids. The V and J ends lost 5 bases and 0 bases respectively, with 13 bases between them. CDR1 SQVTM and CDR2 ANQGSEA come from the germline V gene. The CDR3, as DNA: TGCAGCGTTCTGAGAGGGGGGGTGAACACTGAAGCTTTCTTT. It yields the protein CSVLRGGVNTEAFF. The variable domain in full, completed from reference TRBV29-1 and TRBJ1-1, reads SAVISQKPSRDICQRGTSLTIQCQVDSQVTMMFWYRQQPGQSLTLIATANQGSEATYESGFVIDKFPISRPNLTFSTLTVSNMSPEDSSIYLCSVLRGGVNTEAFFGQGTRLTVV.

This clonotype was observed at least ten times. The genes are TRBV19 and TRBJ2-1; 7 bases are a match to TRBD2. CDR1 is LNHDA, CDR2 SQIVND, per germline (reference sequence). The CDR3 is 17 amino acids. V trimming: 2 bases; J trimming: 0 bases; junction bases outside the gene matches: 7. This CDR3 reads CASSITAASGSYNEQFF. As DNA, the CDR3 is TGTGCCAGTAGTATAACGGCGGCTAGCGGCTCCTACAATGAGCAGTTCTTC.

There are many counts of this clonotype. The J gene is TRBJ2-2, the V gene TRBV6-2 or TRBV6-3; 10 bases fit TRBD2. CDR3 length: 14 amino acids. Trimming took 7 bases from V and 6 from J; bases not matched to a gene: 5. CDR1 is MNHEY and CDR2 is SVGEGT in the germline V gene. The CDR3 region is CASTQGLASGELFF. CDR3 bases: TGTGCCAGCACCCAGGGACTAGCGTCCGGGGAGCTGTTTTTT.

This clonotype was seen many times. J is TRBJ2-5 and V is TRBV5-1, with a possible D match to TRBD2 (6 bases). V lost 4 bases to trimming and J lost 2 bases, with 9 bases between them. The germline CDR1 and CDR2 sequences are SGHRS and YFSETQ. The CDR3 contains 13 residues. This CDR3 reads CASSLGRQETQYF. The CDR3 DNA follows: TGCGCCAGCAGCCTGGGGAGGCAAGAGACCCAGTACTTC.

This clonotype appeared many times. Compared with germline, one end of the junction differs, possibly owing to a read error. This chain connects TRBV27 to TRBJ2-7; D is tentatively TRBD1 or TRBD2 (6 bases each). CDR3 length: 17 amino acids. CDR1 and CDR2 from the germline V gene are MNHEY and SMNVEV (reference sequence). For the CDR3, the DNA is TGTGCCAGCAGTACCCGAGGGGGGCAGTTCCTCTCCGACGAGCAGTACTTC. This translates into CASSTRGGQFLSDEQYF.

This clonotype was seen only a few times. In DNA form, the CDR3 reads TGCAGTGCCCACATGGGGGGGCCGAGCACTGAAGCTTTCTTT. Its protein is CSAHMGGPSTEAFF. The gene calls are TRBV20-1 and TRBJ1-1; tentatively, D is TRBD1 (6 bases). Looked up from germline, CDR1 is DFQATT and CDR2 is SNEGSKA (reference sequence). This CDR3 spans 14 amino acids. V lost 6 bases to trimming and J lost 4 bases, with 18 bases between them.

This rearrangement joins TRBV7-9 to TRBJ2-7; D is uncertain. The CDR3 is 15 residues long. Trimming took 2 bases from V and 2 from J, leaving 13 bases between them. CDR1 is SEHNR, CDR2 FQNEAQ, per germline (reference sequence). The CDR3 nucleotides are TGTGCCAGCAGCTTACTCGACGCCTTACCCTACGAGCAGTACTTC. The encoded protein is CASSLLDALPYEQYF.

This clonotype has at least ten counts. The rearrangement joins TRBV6-2 or TRBV6-3 to TRBJ2-1; D perhaps matches TRBD2 (5 bases). Germline V gives CDR1 MNHEY, CDR2 SVGEGT. The CDR3 has 15 amino acids. The germline V and J ends were trimmed by 2 bases and 5 bases, with 13 bases remaining between them. CDR3 nucleotide sequence: TGTGCCAGCAGTTACCTGGGAGAGGGCGACAATGAGCAGTTCTTC. Amino acid sequence: CASSYLGEGDNEQFF.

This clonotype came up many times. This chain links TRBV28 with TRBJ1-4, with no clear D. Germline V gene data show CDR1 as MDHEN and CDR2 as SYDVKM. The length of the CDR3 is 16 residues. Trimming took 2 bases from V and 4 from J, leaving 14 bases between them. The CDR3 loop is CASSLSKTPSNEKLFF. In nucleotides, the CDR3 is TGTGCCAGCAGTTTAAGCAAGACACCTAGTAATGAAAAACTGTTTTTT.

The rearrangement links TRBV28 to TRBJ1-2; 12 bases are shared with TRBD1. V dropped 6 bases and J dropped 7; count of bases not matched to a gene: 9. There are 15 residues in the CDR3. Germline assignment: CDR1 MDHEN and CDR2 SYDVKM. The CDR3 DNA reads TGTGCCAGCAGGCTCCCCGGGACAGGGGGCTCTGGCTACACCTTC. Translated, it gives CASRLPGTGGSGYTF.

The chain carries TRBV10-3 and TRBJ2-1, with D possibly matching TRBD2 (5 bases). CDR1 and CDR2 (germline): ENHRY, SYGVKD. The CDR3 spans 14 residues. V was clipped by 4 bases and J by 3 bases, with 10 bases between them. The CDR3 nucleotides are TGTGCCATCAGTGGGGAGCCCCTCTACAATGAGCAGTTCTTC. It encodes CAISGEPLYNEQFF.

In this sample, this clonotype turned up many times. V is TRBV18 and J is TRBJ1-4, with unresolved D. Per the germline V gene, CDR1 is KGHSH and CDR2 is LQKENI. With 4 bases removed from V and 8 bases from J, the gap between germline ends came to 11 bases. This CDR3 region has 13 residues. The CDR3 spells CASSLDDGEKLFF. CDR3 coding DNA: TGTGCCAGCTCACTCGACGATGGGGAAAAACTGTTTTTT. Full variable domain (missing parts from reference TRBV18 and TRBJ1-4): NAGVMQNPRHLVRRRGQEARLRCSPMKGHSHVYWYRQLPEEGLKFMVYLQKENIIDESGMPKERFSAEFPKEGPSILRIQQVVRGDSAAYFCASSLDDGEKLFFGSGTQLSVL.

This clonotype was found many times. The rearrangement uses TRBV5-5 and TRBJ2-6; D is perhaps TRBD2 (5 bases). Germline CDR1 reads SGHKS; CDR2 reads YYEKEE (reference sequence). The CDR3 loop spans 16 amino acids. V was cut by 1 base and J by 1 base, with 9 bases left in between. In nucleotides, the CDR3 is TGTGCCAGCAGCTTGTCTGGGGAGTCTGGGGCCAACGTCCTGACTTTC. Translation gives CASSLSGESGANVLTF.

This clonotype has at least ten counts. For the CDR3, the DNA is TGTGCCAGCCGCGACAGACAGGTTTCCACAGATACGCAGTATTTT. Its protein is CASRDRQVSTDTQYF. The genes are TRBV5-8 and TRBJ2-3; a weak D match, TRBD1 (6 bases). V lost 7 bases and J 2 bases, leaving 17 bases between the germline ends. In germline, CDR1 is SGHTS, CDR2 YDEGEE. This CDR3 has 15 amino acids.

In its sample, this clonotype was seen many times. The chain joins TRBV6-2 or TRBV6-3 to TRBJ2-7; D is undetermined. Germline V CDR1 and CDR2: MNHEY, SVGEGT. This CDR3 region has 15 residues. Trimming cost V 0 bases and J 6 bases, with 15 bases left between them. CDR3 sequence: CASSYSDGRRLEQYF. The CDR3 nucleotides are TGTGCCAGCAGTTACTCGGACGGGCGGCGCCTCGAGCAGTACTTC.

This clonotype came up a few times. This chain joins TRBV10-2 and TRBJ2-3, with 8 bases lining up with TRBD1. Unmatched junction bases numbered 8, after V lost 2 bases and J lost 1 base. Germline CDR1 WSHSY, CDR2 SAAADI. CDR3 length: 17 amino acids. The CDR3 spells CASSETHRGDGTDTQYF. CDR3 bases: TGCGCCAGCAGTGAGACACACAGGGGGGATGGCACAGATACGCAGTATTTT.

This clonotype has a count of ten or more. J is TRBJ2-1 and V is TRBV6-4; 13 bases match TRBD2. Per the germline V gene, CDR1 is MRHNA and CDR2 is SNTAGT. The CDR3 spans 14 residues. Germline trimming cut 4 bases from V and 6 bases from J; bases unmatched to any gene: 0. The CDR3 sequence is CASSGLAGGNEQFF. In nucleotides, the CDR3 is TGTGCCAGCAGTGGACTAGCGGGAGGCAATGAGCAGTTCTTC.

This clonotype was seen ten or more times. The chain combines TRBV20-1 with TRBJ2-3, with TRBD2 matching 7 bases. V was clipped by 4 bases and J by 1 base; unmatched bases: 8. CDR1 is DFQATT, CDR2 SNEGSKA, per germline (reference sequence). This CDR3 is 15 amino acids long. DNA for the CDR3: TGCAGTGCTACTCCTTCTAGCGGCCGCACAGATACGCAGTATTTT. Translating it yields CSATPSSGRTDTQYF.

This clonotype was seen just once. The chain couples TRBV5-5 to TRBJ2-1, with TRBD2 matching over 8 bases. V was pared by 2 bases and J by 5 bases, with 3 bases of the junction left unmatched. The CDR3 has 14 residues. Germline lookup yields CDR1 SGHKS and CDR2 YYEKEE (reference sequence). CDR3 in amino acids: CASSLAAGDNEQFF. The CDR3, as DNA: TGTGCCAGCAGCTTAGCAGCGGGAGACAATGAGCAGTTCTTC.

This clonotype has at least ten counts. This sequence joins TRBV12-3 or TRBV12-4 and TRBJ2-5, with 8 bases identical to TRBD1. CDR3 length: 13 residues. V dropped 6 bases and J dropped 5; count of bases not matched to a gene: 5. CDR3 sequence (DNA): TGTGCCAGCAGCCCGCGGACAGGGGAGACCCAGTACTTC. Protein product: CASSPRTGETQYF.